This TCR beta chain stems from a study of shared clonotypes between healthy human individuals. Study conclusions and caveats: Sampling used blood alone; tissue repertoires probably differ.

Germline CDR1 reads ENHRY; CDR2 reads SYGVKD. CDR3 length equals 11 residues. Deletions cut 8 bases from V and 9 bases from J, with 11 bases between. TCRdb's table, derived via immunoSEQ multiplex PCR, lists solely in-frame clones and lacks some. The sample lists approximately 2,000,000 clones, 85% to 95% occurring once. Note on this clone: The antigen is not known.

All donors qualified as healthy HIV-negative adults and had experienced no recent acute infections or vaccinations. Caucasian adults living in Nashville, Tennessee, provided all samples. The receptor comes from a young man in good health. Some clones in this sample may be carry-over from other donors' samples. Material for sequencing was naive CD4+ T cells from PBMCs. Subset indicated: CD45RA+ positively selected. The rearrangement uses TRBV10-3 and TRBJ2-1; no definite D call. The CDR3 bases are TGTGCCATCGGAAGTCTCGGTGAGCAGTTCTTC. This codes for CAIGSLGEQFF.